This is a list of T cell receptor beta chains from one sample in a study of blood T cell repertoires in COVID-19. The repertoire was sequenced with immunoSEQ multiplex PCR; TCRdb's copy has only in-frame clones and lacks some. Among just under 60,000 clones, roughly 80% were seen once, and the ten largest hold about 12%. Sequencing was carried out using peripheral blood. All receptors derive from a man older than 75 with acute or convalescent COVID-19. CDR3s include the opening cysteine and the closing phenylalanine or tryptophan. The D gene is left open where the match is weak. Size values are once, few and many counts, or a class for expanded clones, and some rows have none.

V gene	clone size	D gene	J gene	CDR3 DNA	CDR3 protein
TRBV2	.	TRBD1	TRBJ1-2	TGTGCCAGCAAAGTAGGGACAGCAAGCAGTACCGGGGGCTACACCTTC	CASKVGTASSTGGYTF
TRBV5-1	.	.	TRBJ2-7	TGCGCCAGCAGCTTGGGCGGGTCTTACTCCTACGAGCAGTACTTC	CASSLGGSYSYEQYF
TRBV2	few	TRBD1	TRBJ2-3	TGTGCCAGCAACAACAGGGGGGGCACAGATACGCAGTATTTT	CASNNRGGTDTQYF
TRBV11-3	.	.	TRBJ2-2	TGTGCCAGCAGGGATGATTTGACAGGCGAGACCGGGGAGCTGTTTTTT	CASRDDLTGETGELFF
TRBV5-1	few	TRBD1	TRBJ1-2	TGCGCCAGCAGGACAGGGGAAAACTATGGCTACACCTTC	CASRTGENYGYTF
TRBV7-8	.	.	TRBJ1-5	TGTGCCAGCAGCCCCCGACAGAATAGCAATCAGCCCCAGCATTTT	CASSPRQNSNQPQHF
TRBV30	.	TRBD2	TRBJ2-5	TGTGCCTGGAGTTCACTAGCGGGAAGAGAGACCCAGTACTTC	CAWSSLAGRETQYF
TRBV12-5	.	.	TRBJ1-3	TGTGCTAGTGGCATCTACGGAAACACCATATATTTT	CASGIYGNTIYF
TRBV4-2	.	.	TRBJ1-1	TGTGCCAGCAGCCAAGATTTTGGGGGGAAGAACACTGAAGCTTTCTTT	CASSQDFGGKNTEAFF
TRBV20-1	.	TRBD2	TRBJ2-3	TGCAGTGCTAGTTACGAGCTAGCGGCGCAGTATTTT	CSASYELAAQYF
TRBV15	.	TRBD1	TRBJ1-5	TGTGCCACCAGCAGAGAGGATAAAGCGGGACAGGGGGGATCTCAGCCCCAGCATTTT	CATSREDKAGQGGSQPQHF
TRBV5-1	.	.	TRBJ2-3	TGCGCCAGCAGCTTGGACCCGGGGAGCACAGATACGCAGTATTTT	CASSLDPGSTDTQYF
TRBV5-6	.	TRBD2	TRBJ2-5	TGTGCCAGCTCCCTGAGCGGGGCAAGTCAGTACTTC	CASSLSGASQYF
TRBV21-1	few	.	TRBJ2-1	TGTGCCAGCAGCAACTGTGGGAGGGGATACAATGAGCAGTTCTTC	CASSNCGRGYNEQFF